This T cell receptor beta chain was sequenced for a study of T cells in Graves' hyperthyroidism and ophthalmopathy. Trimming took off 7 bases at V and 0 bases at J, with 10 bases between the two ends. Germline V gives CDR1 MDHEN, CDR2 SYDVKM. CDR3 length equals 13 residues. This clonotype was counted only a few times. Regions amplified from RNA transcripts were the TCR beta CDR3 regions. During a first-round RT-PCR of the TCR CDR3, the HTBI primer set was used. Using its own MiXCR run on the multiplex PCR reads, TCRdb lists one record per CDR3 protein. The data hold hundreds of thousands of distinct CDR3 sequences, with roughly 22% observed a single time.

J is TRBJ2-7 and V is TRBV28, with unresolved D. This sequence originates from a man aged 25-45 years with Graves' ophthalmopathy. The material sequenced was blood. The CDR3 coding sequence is TGTGCCAGCACCCAACCGAGCTCCTACGAGCAGTACTTC. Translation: CASTQPSSYEQYF.